This TCR beta chain was recorded in a study of T cells in localized non-small cell lung cancer. Profiled with immunoSEQ multiplex PCR; TCRdb holds only in-frame clones, not every one. The sample yields tens of thousands of clones, more than 75% seen once. V was clipped by 2 bases and J by 6 bases, with 13 bases between them. Germline values: CDR1 SSHAT, CDR2 FNYEAQ (reference sequence). This CDR3 has 15 amino acids. Overall study findings and caveats: Clonality peaked in uninvolved adjacent lung rather than tumor. Overall survival was longer when the density of T cells in the blood was higher. Sequencing involved a lone tumor region, leaving heterogeneity possible.

As concerns this clone: The antigen is unknown.

The clonotype originates from a male donor aged 60 or over with stage II squamous cell lung carcinoma. The chain employs TRBV7-7 and TRBJ1-4; maybe TRBD1 (5 bases). The sequences come from peripheral blood, collected before any cancer treatment. CDR3: CASSLKVGADEKLFF. In DNA form, the CDR3 reads TGTGCCAGCAGCTTAAAGGTTGGGGCTGATGAAAAACTGTTTTTT.